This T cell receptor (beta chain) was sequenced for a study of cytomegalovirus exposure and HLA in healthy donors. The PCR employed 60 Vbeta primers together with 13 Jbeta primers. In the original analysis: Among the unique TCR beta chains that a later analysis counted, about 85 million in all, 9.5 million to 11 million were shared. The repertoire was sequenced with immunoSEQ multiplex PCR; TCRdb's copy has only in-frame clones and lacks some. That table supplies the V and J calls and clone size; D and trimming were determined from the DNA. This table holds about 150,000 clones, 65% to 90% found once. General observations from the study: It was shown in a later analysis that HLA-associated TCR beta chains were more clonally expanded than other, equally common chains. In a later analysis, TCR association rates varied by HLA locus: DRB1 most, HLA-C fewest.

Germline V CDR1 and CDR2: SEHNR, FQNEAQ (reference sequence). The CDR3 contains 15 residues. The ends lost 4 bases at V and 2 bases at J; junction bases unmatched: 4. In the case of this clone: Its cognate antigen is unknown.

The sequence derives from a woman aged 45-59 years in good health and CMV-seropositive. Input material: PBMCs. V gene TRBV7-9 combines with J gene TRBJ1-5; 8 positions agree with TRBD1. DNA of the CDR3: TGTGCCAGCAGCTCTCAGGGGGCCGGCAATCAGCCCCAGCATTTT. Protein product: CASSSQGAGNQPQHF.